This T cell receptor (beta chain) was observed in a study of technical replicates of blood from several donors. Repertoires were generated with immunoSEQ multiplex PCR, while TCRdb's copy carries only in-frame clones and drops some. The sample comprises tens of thousands of clones, about 94% of which are singletons, and approximately 0.25% rests with the top ten. This clone appeared a few times. The TCR originated in a human donor in good health. Sequenced: T cells isolated from PBMCs.

DNA of the CDR3: TGTGCCAGCAGTGAAGCGTGGGGAGATTATGGCTACACCTTC. Translating it yields CASSEAWGDYGYTF. V and J are TRBV6-1 and TRBJ1-2; D is undetermined. Germline V gene data show CDR1 as MNHNS and CDR2 as SASEGT. V was clipped by 0 bases and J by 5 bases, with 10 bases between them. The CDR3 has 14 residues.